The rows below give T cell receptor beta chains drawn from one sample of a study of blood T cell repertoires in COVID-19. The repertoire was sequenced with immunoSEQ multiplex PCR; TCRdb's copy has only in-frame clones and lacks some. The repertoire includes approximately 260,000 clones, around 84% of them detected once, and roughly 4% sits in the top ten. Sample: PBMCs or T cells enriched from blood (not recorded which). The receptors here all came from a man aged 25 to 45 with acute COVID-19. Both conserved end residues are part of each CDR3. The D gene is left open where the match is weak. Clone size, where shown, is once, few, many, or a class for clones that have expanded.

d_call	clone_size	cdr3_length	v_call	j_call	cdr3_nt	cdr3_aa
NA	NA	15	TRBV7-5	TRBJ2-2	TGTGTCAGAAGCTTATGGCGGACAAGGCACGGGGAGCTGTTTTTT	CVRSLWRTRHGELFF
NA	NA	15	TRBV20-1	TRBJ1-5	TGCAGTGCTCGTGGATCCCAGGGCGGCAATCAGCCCCAGCATTTT	CSARGSQGGNQPQHF
TRBD1	once	15	TRBV5-1	TRBJ1-1	TGCGCCAGCAGCGGGACAGCCCAGATCGGCACTGAAGCTTTCTTT	CASSGTAQIGTEAFF
TRBD1	NA	16	TRBV5-1	TRBJ2-3	TGCGCCAGCAGTTTAACCGGGACAGGGGCAGCAGATACGCAGTATTTT	CASSLTGTGAADTQYF
NA	NA	12	TRBV15	TRBJ2-2	TGTGCCGTGCCTAGGTTCACCGGGGAGCTGTTTTTT	CAVPRFTGELFF
NA	NA	13	TRBV6-2/TRBV6-3	TRBJ2-3	TGTGCCAGCAGCAGGGGTTCAACAGATACGCAGTATTTT	CASSRGSTDTQYF
TRBD2	NA	16	TRBV2	TRBJ2-1	TGTGCCAGCAGTCCGGATTATAGCGGGAGGGATGGAGAGCAGTTCTTC	CASSPDYSGRDGEQFF
NA	NA	14	TRBV10-1	TRBJ1-2	TGCGCCAGCACCATAGGGGAGGAAGACTATGGCTACACCTTC	CASTIGEEDYGYTF
NA	once	14	TRBV7-2	TRBJ1-1	TGTGCCAGCAGCGTATGGGGGGTTAACACTGAAGCTTTCTTT	CASSVWGVNTEAFF
TRBD2	NA	14	TRBV6-5	TRBJ2-1	TGTGCCAGCGCAACGGGGGGTGCCTACAATGAGCAGTTCTTC	CASATGGAYNEQFF
NA	NA	14	TRBV19	TRBJ1-3	TGTGCCAGTAGGCAGGGGTTATTGGAAAACACCATATATTTT	CASRQGLLENTIYF
NA	NA	17	TRBV7-3	TRBJ2-6	TGTGCCAGCAGCTTAAGCCCCCAGAACTCTGGGGCCAACGTCCTGACTTTC	CASSLSPQNSGANVLTF
TRBD2	NA	20	TRBV11-3	TRBJ2-1	TGTGCCAGCAGCTTAGAAATAAGCGGGAGGGCCGCAATATCCTACAATGAGCAGTTCTTC	CASSLEISGRAAISYNEQFF